This passage covers 24 T cell receptor beta chains from one sample sequenced in a study of patients and donors after allogeneic stem cell transplantation. MiXCR, applied by TCRdb to the RT-PCR reads, yields one record per CDR3 protein. The table lists some 880,000 distinct CDR3 sequences, roughly 18% of them singletons. Sequenced: blood, either unsorted or a sorted T cell fraction (not recorded which). The receptor source for this set is a human donor who was either an allogeneic HSCT recipient or a stem cell or donor lymphocyte infusion donor (not recorded which). It is not recorded whose cells these are; they may come from a transplant donor.

CDR3 in amino acids: CASSPFLSEGGYEQYF. The CDR3 nucleotides read TGTGCCAGCAGCCCTTTTCTGTCGGAGGGAGGCTACGAGCAGTACTTC. The gene calls are TRBV7-9 and TRBJ2-7; a possible D gene is TRBD2 (6 bases). Germline V gene lookup returns CDR1 SEHNR and CDR2 FQNEAQ (reference sequence). The CDR3 is 16 residues long. Between the trimmed V and J ends, which lost 5 bases and 3 bases, there was a span of 20 bases.

DNA of the CDR3: TGTGCCAGCAGTTTATCGACCGGGGTGGGGAGCTATGGCTACACCTTC. Translated: CASSLSTGVGSYGYTF. The chain carries TRBV27 and TRBJ1-2; D gene uncertain. CDR1 MNHEY and CDR2 SMNVEV come from the germline V gene (reference sequence). The CDR3 consists of 16 residues. V gave up 0 bases and J gave up 4 bases, with 15 bases separating them.

There are a few counts of this clonotype. The gene calls are TRBV6-1 and TRBJ2-7; 7 positions match TRBD1. The V segment lost 6 bases and the J segment 3 bases; nucleotides outside the gene matches: 8. The length of the CDR3 is 14 residues. Germline V gene sequence: CDR1 MNHNS, CDR2 SASEGT. The CDR3 DNA follows: TGTGCCAGCAGCCGGGACAGAGGGATCTACGAGCAGTACTTC. As protein: CASSRDRGIYEQYF.

The J gene is TRBJ2-7, the V gene TRBV3-1; a possible D gene is TRBD2 (5 bases). Trimming removed 2 bases at V and 4 bases at J, with 18 bases between. There are 16 residues in the CDR3. Germline lookup yields CDR1 LGHDT and CDR2 YNNKEL (reference sequence). In DNA, the CDR3 is TGTGCCAGCAGCCAAAGAGGGCCCCGAGCCCCTTACGAGCAGTACTTC. It encodes CASSQRGPRAPYEQYF.

V gene TRBV6-5 combines with J gene TRBJ2-3; D might be TRBD2 (5 bases). Germline-derived CDR1 and CDR2 are MNHEY and SVGAGI. The CDR3 is made up of 13 amino acids. The V end was cut by 2 bases, the J end by 4 bases, with 7 bases between. CDR3 DNA: TGTGCCAGCAGTTACGGGAGAGCAGATACGCAGTATTTT. Protein sequence: CASSYGRADTQYF.

The chain employs TRBV15 and TRBJ2-7, with D perhaps matching TRBD2 (5 bases). The CDR3 length is 14 residues. Germline V lookup: CDR1 LNHNV, CDR2 YYDKDF (reference sequence). The V end was cut by 1 base, the J end by 5 bases, with 12 bases between. For the CDR3, the DNA is TGTGCCACCAGCAGAGTTACGGGAAGAAACGAGCAGTACTTC. As protein: CATSRVTGRNEQYF.

This clonotype was counted between two and nine times. This chain joins TRBV29-1 and TRBJ2-4, with D tentatively TRBD1 or TRBD2 (5 bases each). CDR3 length: 15 residues. The V and J ends lost 3 bases and 2 bases respectively, with 14 bases between them. CDR1 is SQVTM, CDR2 ANQGSEA, per germline. The CDR3 nucleotides are TGCAGCGTTGAGGTAATCGAGGGACCCAAAAACATTCAGTACTTC. The encoded protein is CSVEVIEGPKNIQYF.

This clonotype has only a few counts. The gene calls are TRBV6-1 and TRBJ1-2, with 7 bases that match TRBD1. Per germline, CDR1 MNHNS and CDR2 SASEGT. The trim removed 4 bases at V and 3 bases at J, leaving 8 bases unmatched. The CDR3 has 15 amino acids. DNA of the CDR3: TGTGCCAGCAGTGCCGAGGGGGACAGCGACTATGGCTACACCTTC. This gives the protein CASSAEGDSDYGYTF.

This clonotype was seen at least ten times. The V gene is TRBV12-3 or TRBV12-4, the J gene TRBJ1-2, with D uncertain. The CDR3 has 11 residues. Trimming cost V 3 bases and J 8 bases, with 7 bases left between them. The CDR3 nucleotides read TGTGCCAGCAGTTTGACGGGAGGCTACACCTTC. This sequence encodes CASSLTGGYTF.

The J gene is TRBJ2-1, the V gene TRBV27; 11 nucleotides match TRBD2. The V gene's germline CDR1 is MNHEY and CDR2 SMNVEV (reference sequence). The ends lost 6 bases at V and 8 bases at J; junction bases unmatched: 9. The CDR3 is 15 residues long. The CDR3 DNA reads TGTGCCAGCAGCCAACTAGCGGGAGTGGTGGATGAGCAGTTCTTC. Translation gives CASSQLAGVVDEQFF.

The rearrangement uses TRBV7-8 and TRBJ2-7; 7 positions match TRBD2. Germline CDR1 reads SGHVS; CDR2 reads FQNEAQ. V was clipped by 5 bases and J by 0 bases; unmatched bases: 19. This CDR3 has 19 residues. CDR3 sequence reads: CASSRPEKVTSASSYEQYF. In DNA, the CDR3 is TGTGCCAGCAGCCGACCTGAGAAAGTTACTAGCGCAAGCTCCTACGAGCAGTACTTC.

This sequence joins TRBV5-1 and TRBJ2-1, with D tentatively TRBD1 or TRBD2 (5 bases each). The V gene's germline CDR1 is SGHRS and CDR2 YFSETQ. The CDR3 loop spans 17 amino acids. V gave up 4 bases and J gave up 6 bases, with 23 bases separating them. CDR3 region: CASSRVGAGTAPNEQFF. The DNA for the CDR3 is TGCGCCAGCAGCCGCGTAGGGGCCGGGACCGCGCCCAATGAGCAGTTCTTC. The complete variable domain, with remaining parts taken from reference TRBV5-1 and TRBJ2-1, reads KAGVTQTPRYLIKTRGQQVTLSCSPISGHRSVSWYQQTPGQGLQFLFEYFSETQRNKGNFPGRFSGRQFSNSRSEMNVSTLELGDSALYLCASSRVGAGTAPNEQFFGPGTRLTVL.

This clonotype has only a few counts. This chain connects TRBV5-6 to TRBJ1-2; D not resolved. Germline values: CDR1 SGHDT, CDR2 YYEEEE. The CDR3 contains 13 residues. The germline V and J ends were trimmed by 4 bases and 4 bases, with 11 bases remaining between them. The CDR3 DNA is TGTGCCAGCAGCCTAACCTCCTCCTATGGCTACACCTTC. It yields the protein CASSLTSSYGYTF.

The chain employs TRBV12-3 or TRBV12-4 and TRBJ2-7; a weak D match, TRBD1 (6 bases). V was cut by 6 bases and J by 7 bases, with 16 bases left in between. This CDR3 contains 13 residues. CDR3 nucleotide sequence: TGTGCCAGCAGCTATAATAACAGGGAAGAGCAGTACTTC. Translation gives CASSYNNREEQYF.

The chain has TRBV5-6 and TRBJ1-2; the D is unclear. V lost 4 bases to trimming and J lost 4 bases, with 17 bases between them. The CDR3 runs 15 residues. Per the germline V gene, CDR1 is SGHDT and CDR2 is YYEEEE. The CDR3 sequence: CASSPLPVLFYGYTF. The CDR3 coding sequence is TGTGCCAGCAGCCCCCTCCCTGTATTGTTCTATGGCTACACCTTC. Combining the CDR3 with reference TRBV5-6 and TRBJ1-2 gives the whole variable domain DAGVTQSPTHLIKTRGQQVTLRCSPKSGHDTVSWYQQALGQGPQFIFQYYEEEERQRGNFPDRFSGHQFPNYSSELNVNALLLGDSALYLCASSPLPVLFYGYTFGSGTRLTVV.

V usage is TRBV7-6 and J usage is TRBJ1-5; 11 nucleotides match TRBD1. CDR3 length: 17 residues. Germline V gives CDR1 SGHVS, CDR2 FNYEAQ. V gave up 4 bases and J gave up 0 bases; unmatched junction bases: 5. DNA for the CDR3: TGTGCCAGCAGCTATGGGACAGGGGGTTATAGCAATCAGCCCCAGCATTTT. Translating it yields CASSYGTGGYSNQPQHF.

This clonotype turned up a few times. V and J are TRBV12-3 or TRBV12-4 and TRBJ2-5, with 10 bases fitting TRBD1. The CDR3 is made up of 15 amino acids. Trimming took 5 bases from V and 4 from J; bases not matched to a gene: 7. The CDR3 region is CASSTPTGGAETQYF. The CDR3 DNA is TGTGCCAGCAGTACCCCGACAGGGGGCGCAGAGACCCAGTACTTC.

This chain links TRBV25-1 with TRBJ1-6; possible D gene TRBD1, 6 bases. V was trimmed by 7 bases and J by 9 bases, leaving 19 bases between them. Germline CDR1 and CDR2: MGHDK and SYGVNS. This CDR3 is 15 amino acids long. This chain's CDR3 is CASTPGHLGGSPLHF. As DNA, the CDR3 is TGTGCCAGCACCCCGGGACATCTTGGCGGTTCACCCCTCCACTTT.

The chain joins TRBV29-1 to TRBJ1-1; 7 bases line up with TRBD1. CDR1 and CDR2 (germline): SQVTM, ANQGSEA. This CDR3 comprises 10 residues. V lost 3 bases to trimming and J lost 11 bases; unmatched junction nucleotides: 3. The CDR3 DNA follows: TGCAGCGTTGACAGGGGGGGGGCTTTCTTT. It specifies CSVDRGGAFF. Together with reference TRBV29-1 and TRBJ1-1, the CDR3 gives the full variable domain: SAVISQKPSRDICQRGTSLTIQCQVDSQVTMMFWYRQQPGQSLTLIATANQGSEATYESGFVIDKFPISRPNLTFSTLTVSNMSPEDSSIYLCSVDRGGAFFGQGTRLTVV.

The chain has TRBV7-7 and TRBJ2-5; D is possibly TRBD2 (5 bases). The germline CDR1 and CDR2 sequences are SSHAT and FNYEAQ (reference sequence). Trimming left V 4 bases short and J 5 bases short, with 17 bases between. This CDR3 spans 15 amino acids. CDR3 protein: CASSYLVGRPETQYF. Written as DNA, the CDR3 is TGTGCCAGCAGCTACCTTGTAGGGAGACCGGAGACCCAGTACTTC.

This clonotype showed up just a few times. The chain's CDR3 is CAWIDGYTF. The DNA of the CDR3 is TGTGCCTGGATTGACGGCTACACCTTC. The chain couples TRBV30 to TRBJ1-2; D unclear. The CDR3 has 9 residues. Germline-derived CDR1 and CDR2 are GTSNPN and SVGIG (reference sequence). V lost 4 bases and J lost 8, with 5 bases in between.

This rearrangement joins TRBV6-4 to TRBJ2-3; D gene unclear. V was pared by 4 bases and J by 4 bases, with 9 bases between. Germline-derived CDR1 and CDR2 are MRHNA and SNTAGT. The CDR3 consists of 13 residues. The CDR3 protein is CASSGSLADTQYF. The CDR3 bases are TGTGCCAGCAGTGGGAGTCTTGCAGATACGCAGTATTTT.

The genes are TRBV6-5 and TRBJ1-2; D not resolved. This CDR3 comprises 13 residues. The germline V gene has CDR1 MNHEY and CDR2 SVGAGI. Trimming took off 0 bases at V and 4 bases at J, with 6 bases between the two ends. The CDR3 here is CASSYSLGYGYTF. Written as DNA, the CDR3 is TGTGCCAGCAGTTACTCCCTAGGCTATGGCTACACCTTC.

V and J are TRBV12-3 or TRBV12-4 and TRBJ2-2; 7 nucleotides match TRBD2. J lost 6 bases, V lost 7 bases, and 8 bases had no gene match. The CDR3 covers 14 residues. CDR3 nucleotide sequence: TGTGCCAGCATCTCCCTTGCGGGGGCCGGGGAGCTGTTTTTT. The encoded protein is CASISLAGAGELFF.